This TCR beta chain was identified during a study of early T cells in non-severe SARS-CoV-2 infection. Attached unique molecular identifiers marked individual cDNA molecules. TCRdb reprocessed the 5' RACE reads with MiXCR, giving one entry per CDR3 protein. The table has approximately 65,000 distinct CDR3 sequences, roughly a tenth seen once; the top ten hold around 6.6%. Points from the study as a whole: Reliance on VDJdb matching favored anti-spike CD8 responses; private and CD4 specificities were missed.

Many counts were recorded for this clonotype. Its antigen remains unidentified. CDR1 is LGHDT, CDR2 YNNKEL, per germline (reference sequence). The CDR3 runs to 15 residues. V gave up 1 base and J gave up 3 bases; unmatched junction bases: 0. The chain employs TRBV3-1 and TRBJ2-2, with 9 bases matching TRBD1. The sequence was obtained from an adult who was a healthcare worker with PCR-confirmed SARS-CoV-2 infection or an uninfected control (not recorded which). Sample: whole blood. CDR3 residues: CASSQGTGDTGELFF. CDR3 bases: TGTGCCAGCAGCCAAGGGACAGGGGACACCGGGGAGCTGTTTTTT.